The present TCR beta chain was sequenced within a study of cytomegalovirus exposure and HLA in healthy donors. Study observations and caveats: The likely origin of a cluster of highly shared sequence variants was a sequencing artifact.

The CDR3 contains 14 residues. Losses at the gene ends were 5 bases for V and 8 bases for J; bases not matched to a gene: 5. Germline values: CDR1 SNHLY, CDR2 FYNNEI. PCR was performed using 60 Vbeta and 13 Jbeta primers. This table comes from immunoSEQ multiplex PCR, and its TCRdb copy is limited to in-frame clones, with some not included. In the table there are under 200,000 clones, roughly 82% of which are singletons. Note on this clone: Its antigen is not identified.

Sequencing was carried out using PBMCs. The chain carries TRBV2 and TRBJ2-1; TRBD2 matches at 11 bases. The TCR comes from a man aged 45-60 years in good health and CMV-seropositive. CDR3 in DNA: TGTGCCAGCAGTCTAGCGGGAGGCGGACATGAGCAGTTCTTC. Residues: CASSLAGGGHEQFF.